This entry lists 6 T cell receptor beta chains sequenced from one sample in a study of neurological immune-mediated disorders. TCRdb reprocessed the 5' RACE reads via MiXCR and lists one record per CDR3 protein. The sample has 40,000 to 50,000 distinct CDR3 sequences, 2% to 3% seen once. The sequenced sample consisted of PBMCs. The receptors originated from a man aged 25 to 40 with multiple sclerosis.

This clonotype showed up many times. J is TRBJ2-7 and V is TRBV20-1; the D call may be TRBD1 or TRBD2 (5 bases each). Per the germline V gene, CDR1 is DFQATT and CDR2 is SNEGSKA (reference sequence). This CDR3 has 13 residues. The V end lost 2 bases, the J end lost 0 bases, and 8 bases lay between the germline ends. The DNA of the CDR3 is TGCAGTGCTAGAATGGGGACCTCCTACGAGCAGTACTTC. Translation: CSARMGTSYEQYF.

Ten or more counts support this clonotype. This sequence joins TRBV12-3 or TRBV12-4 and TRBJ1-1, with D possibly being TRBD1 (5 bases). The CDR3 runs 13 residues. V gave up 6 bases and J gave up 8 bases, with 16 bases separating them. The CDR3 coding sequence is TGTGCCAGCAGAGACCAGGGCGAGTACGAAGCTTTCTTT. Translated: CASRDQGEYEAFF.

The rearrangement uses TRBV5-1 and TRBJ2-1, with D possibly TRBD2 on 6 matching bases. The CDR3 length is 11 residues. V gave up 5 bases and J gave up 10 bases, with 10 bases separating them. Germline assignment: CDR1 SGHRS and CDR2 YFSETQ. Here the CDR3 reads CASREEGEQFF. The CDR3 DNA reads TGCGCCAGCAGAGAGGAGGGAGAGCAGTTCTTC.

This clonotype was counted at least ten times. The rearrangement links TRBV15 to TRBJ2-7, with D perhaps matching TRBD1 (7 bases). Germline CDR1 is LNHNV and CDR2 is YYDKDF (reference sequence). The CDR3 is 15 residues long. V gave up 1 base and J gave up 3 bases, with 13 bases separating them. DNA for the CDR3: TGTGCCACCAGCAGAGTTCAGGGGGGCTTCTACGAGCAGTACTTC. Amino acid sequence: CATSRVQGGFYEQYF.

This clonotype occurred many times. This sequence joins TRBV2 and TRBJ2-3, with D possibly matching TRBD2 (6 bases). Trimming left V 6 bases short and J 3 bases short, with 13 bases between. This CDR3 is built from 14 residues. Germline CDR1 SNHLY, CDR2 FYNNEI. The CDR3 region has the DNA TGTGCCAGCAGCCGACTAGAAGGGACAGATACGCAGTATTTT. It specifies CASSRLEGTDTQYF.

This clonotype was seen ten or more times. The rearrangement joins TRBV5-8 to TRBJ1-2; tentatively, D is TRBD1 (6 bases). The V gene lost 4 bases and the J gene lost 4 bases, with 14 bases spanning the gap. The germline V gene has CDR1 SGHTS and CDR2 YDEGEE. The CDR3 is 14 amino acids. The CDR3 nucleotides are TGTGCCAGCAGCATCAACAGGGCCCTCTATGGCTACACCTTC. Its protein is CASSINRALYGYTF.